The next 5 T cell receptor beta chains were all read from a single sample in a study of shared clonotypes between healthy human individuals. It was CD45RO-negative cells, positively selected for CCR7, that made up naive CD8 cells, with terminally differentiated effector memory CD45RA+ cells excluded. Data came from immunoSEQ multiplex PCR; TCRdb stores just in-frame clones and leaves some out. The data show about 750,000 clones, 90% to 95% seen once. Sequenced input: naive CD8+ T cells sorted from blood. All receptors derive from a man aged 30-40 years in good health.

This clone was observed a single time. CDR3 protein: CASSPGGDQETQYF. The DNA of the CDR3 is TGTGCCAGCAGCCCCGGGGGGGACCAAGAGACCCAGTACTTC. V usage is TRBV9 and J usage is TRBJ2-5; 8 bases agree with TRBD2. V shed 4 bases and J 0 bases; nucleotides not matched to a gene: 2. This CDR3 contains 14 residues. In germline, CDR1 is SGDLS, CDR2 YYNGEE.

CDR3 nucleotides: TGTGCCAGCAGCGTCGCAGGGGTTAACTCCTACAATGAGCAGTTCTTC. It yields the protein CASSVAGVNSYNEQFF. J is TRBJ2-1 and V is TRBV9; tentative D call: TRBD1 (6 bases). Germline V gene data show CDR1 as SGDLS and CDR2 as YYNGEE. The CDR3 covers 16 residues. V was pared by 2 bases and J by 0 bases, with 12 bases between.

This chain links TRBV7-9 with TRBJ1-1; D is unresolved. The CDR3 runs to 13 residues. The germline V gene has CDR1 SEHNR and CDR2 FQNEAQ (reference sequence). The V gene lost 4 bases and the J gene lost 1 base, with 7 bases spanning the gap. The CDR3 loop is CASSSAGNTEAFF. The CDR3, as DNA: TGTGCCAGCAGCTCCGCAGGGAACACTGAAGCTTTCTTT.

The gene calls are TRBV11-2 and TRBJ2-7; 9 nucleotides match TRBD2. The V and J ends lost 1 base and 7 bases, in that order; junction bases with no gene match: 11. The CDR3 sequence is 16 residues long. Germline V lookup: CDR1 SGHAT, CDR2 FQNNGV. The chain's CDR3 is CASSLVPTAGGGEQYF. The CDR3 DNA reads as TGTGCCAGCAGCTTAGTCCCCACGGCGGGAGGGGGAGAGCAGTACTTC.

The genes are TRBV7-2 and TRBJ2-2; D remains ambiguous. This CDR3 is 12 amino acids long. Trimming shortened V by 3 bases and J by 4 bases, and 3 bases separated the two germline ends. The germline CDR1 and CDR2 sequences are SGHTA and FQGNSA. The CDR3 loop reads CASSFPTGELFF. CDR3 nucleotide sequence: TGTGCCAGCAGCTTTCCCACCGGGGAGCTGTTTTTT.